This T cell receptor (beta chain) emerged from a study of vaccination effects on CD4 cells after COVID-19. Only a few counts were recorded for this clone. Its antigen is as yet unknown. Antigen-specific CD4+ T cell clonotypes were called by their expansion after viral peptide-pool culture in ViraFEST. Investigators separated out CD4+ T cells once approximately 10 days of culture had passed. None of the vaccinated had previously contracted SARS-CoV-2, and their nucleocapsid antibodies tested negative. The authors replaced half the medium with IL-2 medium on days 3 and 7. Trimming at V came to 5 bases and at J to 1 base, leaving 1 base not matched to a gene. Germline CDR1 reads SQVTM; CDR2 reads ANQGSEA. The CDR3 has 13 residues. Here immunoSEQ multiplex PCR was the method, and the copy in TCRdb shows in-frame clones only, minus some. The repertoire consists of about 43,000 clones, with around three quarters occurring once and the leading ten covering 9.5% to 14%.

Overall study findings and caveats: Few convalescent patients and no early post-infection timepoints were included in the study. From healthy vaccinees, only 1 of 255 vaccine-induced clones also reacted to common cold coronaviruses.

The receptor's source is a human donor who received a COVID-19 vaccine. This sequence joins TRBV29-1 and TRBJ1-4; 7 nucleotides match TRBD1. The sample was CD4+ T cells from PBMCs cultured with SARS-CoV-2 spike peptides, taken before COVID-19 vaccination. This CDR3 reads CSVRQGTNEKLFF. As DNA, the CDR3 is TGCAGCGTTCGACAGGGAACTAATGAAAAACTGTTTTTT.